This is a list of T cell receptor beta chains from one sample in a study of cytomegalovirus exposure and HLA in healthy donors. TCRdb's table, derived via immunoSEQ multiplex PCR, lists solely in-frame clones and lacks some. The sample lists about 150,000 clones; about four fifths were seen once. Sequenced sample: PBMCs. These TCRs come from a girl aged 5-17 years in good health and CMV-seropositive. Each CDR3 is given with its conserved first and last residue. The order of the fields is V gene, D gene, J gene, clone size, CDR3 DNA, CDR3 protein. A D gene is named only where the DNA matches it firmly. The size field is filled for only some rows; it gives once, few, many or a size class.

>TRBV7-9|.|TRBJ2-3|.
TGTGCCAGCAGCTTAGGCGAATCGACAGATACGCAGTATTTT
CASSLGESTDTQYF
>TRBV10-2|TRBD1|TRBJ1-1|.
TGCGCCAGCGGGGACAGGGGCTTGAACACTGAAGCTTTCTTT
CASGDRGLNTEAFF
>TRBV6-5|.|TRBJ1-1|.
TGTGCCAGCAGTCAACAGGGGAACACTGAAGCTTTCTTT
CASSQQGNTEAFF
>TRBV10-1|TRBD2|TRBJ2-1|.
TGCGCCAGCGTCATGTACTGGCGGGGGATCCCAAGGATCGATGAGCAGTTCTTC
CASVMYWRGIPRIDEQFF
>TRBV5-1|TRBD1|TRBJ2-5|.
TGCGCCAGCAGCTTATCGACAGGGGGCGGAGAGACCCAGTACTTC
CASSLSTGGGETQYF
>TRBV5-4|.|TRBJ1-4|once
TGTGCCAGCAGCCCCGGTAACCGTAATGAAAAACTGTTTTTT
CASSPGNRNEKLFF
>TRBV15|TRBD1|TRBJ1-1|.
TGTGCCACCAGCAGAGAATGGGGGACAGCGTCCATGAACACTGAAGCTTTCTTT
CATSREWGTASMNTEAFF
>TRBV18|.|TRBJ2-6|.
TGTGCCAGCTCACCACTGACGGGGACTGGGGCCAACGTCCTGACTTTC
CASSPLTGTGANVLTF
>TRBV7-2|.|TRBJ2-4|once
TGTGCCAGCAGCTTAGCAGAGGGGGATGGTAACATTCAGTACTTC
CASSLAEGDGNIQYF
>TRBV6-6|.|TRBJ2-7|.
TGTGCCAGCAGACTCGCGGGATCCTCCTACGAGCAGTACTTC
CASRLAGSSYEQYF
>TRBV5-1|TRBD1|TRBJ2-1|.
TGCGCCAGCAGCTTGGTCCCGGGACAGGGGGCCTACAATGAGCAGTTCTTC
CASSLVPGQGAYNEQFF
>TRBV5-4|.|TRBJ1-2|once
TGTGCCAGCAGCCCCTTGGACAGCCTTTTCTATGGCTACACCTTC
CASSPLDSLFYGYTF
>TRBV10-3|.|TRBJ2-7|.
TGTGCCATCAGGCTTCAGGGTCAGCAGTACTTC
CAIRLQGQQYF
>TRBV19|TRBD2|TRBJ2-2|once
TGTGCCAGTAGTATGGTAGCGGGGGCCGGGGAGCTGTTTTTT
CASSMVAGAGELFF
>TRBV5-7|.|TRBJ2-7|.
TGTGCCAGCAGCTTGGATCAGGCGCCCTACGAGCAGTACTTC
CASSLDQAPYEQYF
>TRBV18|TRBD1|TRBJ1-5|.
TGTGCCAGCTCACGACAGGGTGCGATCCAAGAGCCCCAGCATTTT
CASSRQGAIQEPQHF
>TRBV27|TRBD1|TRBJ2-7|.
TGTGCCAGCAGATACACAGGGGGCCACGAGCAGTACTTC
CASRYTGGHEQYF
>TRBV5-4|.|TRBJ2-5|.
TGTGCCAGCAGCTTGGATCAAAGTCGGGAGACCCAGTACTTC
CASSLDQSRETQYF
>TRBV5-1|TRBD1|TRBJ1-4|.
TGCGCCAGCAGCTTAGACAGGGCTGAAAAACTGTTTTTT
CASSLDRAEKLFF
>TRBV28|TRBD1|TRBJ2-7|.
TGTGCCAGCAGTTTCGGTGGGACAGGGACTTACGAGCAGTACTTC
CASSFGGTGTYEQYF
>TRBV7-3|.|TRBJ1-5|.
TGTGCCAGCAGCTTACCGCCGGGACCCCAGCATTTT
CASSLPPGPQHF
>TRBV27|.|TRBJ1-1|.
TGTGCCAGCACCTCCCACGTAGGGGTTTTCGCTGAAGCTTTCTTT
CASTSHVGVFAEAFF